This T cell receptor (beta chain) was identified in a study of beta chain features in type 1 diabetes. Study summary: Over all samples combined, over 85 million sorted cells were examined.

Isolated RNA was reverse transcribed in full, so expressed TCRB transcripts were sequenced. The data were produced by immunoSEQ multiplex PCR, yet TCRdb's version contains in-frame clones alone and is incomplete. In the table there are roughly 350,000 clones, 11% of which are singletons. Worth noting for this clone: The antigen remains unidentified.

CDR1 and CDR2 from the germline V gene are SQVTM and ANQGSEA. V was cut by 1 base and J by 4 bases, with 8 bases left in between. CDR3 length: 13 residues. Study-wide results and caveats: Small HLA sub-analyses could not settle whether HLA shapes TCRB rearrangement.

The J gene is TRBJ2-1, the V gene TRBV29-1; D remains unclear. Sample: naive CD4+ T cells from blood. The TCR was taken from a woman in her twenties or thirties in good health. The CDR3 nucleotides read TGCAGCGTTGAAGGCCACCGGTACAATGAGCAGTTCTTC. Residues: CSVEGHRYNEQFF.